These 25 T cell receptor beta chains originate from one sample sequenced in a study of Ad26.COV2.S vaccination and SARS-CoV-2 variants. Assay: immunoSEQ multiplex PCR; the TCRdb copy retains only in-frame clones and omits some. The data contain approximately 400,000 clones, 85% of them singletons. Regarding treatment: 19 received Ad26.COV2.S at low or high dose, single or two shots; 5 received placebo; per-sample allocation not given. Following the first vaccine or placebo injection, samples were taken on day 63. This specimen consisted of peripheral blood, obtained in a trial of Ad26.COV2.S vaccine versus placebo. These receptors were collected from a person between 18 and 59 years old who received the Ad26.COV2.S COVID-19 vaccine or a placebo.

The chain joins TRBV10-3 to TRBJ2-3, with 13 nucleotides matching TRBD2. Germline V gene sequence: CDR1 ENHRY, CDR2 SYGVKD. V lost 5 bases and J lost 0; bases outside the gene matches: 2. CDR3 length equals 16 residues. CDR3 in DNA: TGTGCCATCAGTAGGGGACTAGCGGGAAGCACAGATACGCAGTATTTT. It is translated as CAISRGLAGSTDTQYF.

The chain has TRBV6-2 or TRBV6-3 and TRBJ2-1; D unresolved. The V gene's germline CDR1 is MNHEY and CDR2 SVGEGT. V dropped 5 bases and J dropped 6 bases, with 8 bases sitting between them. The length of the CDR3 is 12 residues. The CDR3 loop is CASSLRSNEQFF. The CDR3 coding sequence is TGTGCCAGCAGTCTTCGTTCCAATGAGCAGTTCTTC.

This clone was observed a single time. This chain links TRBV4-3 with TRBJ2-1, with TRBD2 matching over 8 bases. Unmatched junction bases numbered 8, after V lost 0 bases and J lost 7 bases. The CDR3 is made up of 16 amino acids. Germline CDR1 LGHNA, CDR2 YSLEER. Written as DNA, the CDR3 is TGCGCCAGCAGCCAAGATAGAGCGGGAGCTTCAAATGAGCAGTTCTTC. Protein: CASSQDRAGASNEQFF.

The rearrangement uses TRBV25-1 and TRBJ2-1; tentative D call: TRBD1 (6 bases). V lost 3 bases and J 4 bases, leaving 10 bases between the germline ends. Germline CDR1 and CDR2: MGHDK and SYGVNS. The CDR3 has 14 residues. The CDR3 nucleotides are TGTGCCAGCAGTGAGGACAGAGCATACAATGAGCAGTTCTTC. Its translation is CASSEDRAYNEQFF.

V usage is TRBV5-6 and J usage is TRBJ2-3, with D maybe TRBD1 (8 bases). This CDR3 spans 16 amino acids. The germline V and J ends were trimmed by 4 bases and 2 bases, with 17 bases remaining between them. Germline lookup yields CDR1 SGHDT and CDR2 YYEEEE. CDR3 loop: CASSVGTGGDTDTQYF. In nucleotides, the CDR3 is TGTGCCAGCAGCGTAGGAACAGGGGGGGACACAGATACGCAGTATTTT.

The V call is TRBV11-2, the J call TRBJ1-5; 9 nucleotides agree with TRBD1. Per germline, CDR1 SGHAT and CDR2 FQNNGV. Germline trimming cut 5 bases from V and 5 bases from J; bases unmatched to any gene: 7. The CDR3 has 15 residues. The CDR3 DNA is TGTGCCAGCAGCAAAGGGACAGGGCGGTATCAGCCCCAGCATTTT. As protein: CASSKGTGRYQPQHF.

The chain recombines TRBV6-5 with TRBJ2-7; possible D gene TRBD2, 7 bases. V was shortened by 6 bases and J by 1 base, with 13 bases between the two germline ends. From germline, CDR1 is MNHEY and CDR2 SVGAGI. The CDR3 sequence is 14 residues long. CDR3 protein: CASRTGGLSYEQYF. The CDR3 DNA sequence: TGTGCCAGCAGGACGGGGGGCTTGTCCTACGAGCAGTACTTC.

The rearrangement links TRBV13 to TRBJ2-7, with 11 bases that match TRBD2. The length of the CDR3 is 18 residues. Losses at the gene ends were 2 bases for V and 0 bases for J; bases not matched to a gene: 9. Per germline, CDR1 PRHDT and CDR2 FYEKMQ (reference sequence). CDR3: CASSLRSGRAVGSYEQYF. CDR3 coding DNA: TGTGCCAGCAGCTTACGTAGCGGGAGGGCCGTGGGCTCCTACGAGCAGTACTTC.

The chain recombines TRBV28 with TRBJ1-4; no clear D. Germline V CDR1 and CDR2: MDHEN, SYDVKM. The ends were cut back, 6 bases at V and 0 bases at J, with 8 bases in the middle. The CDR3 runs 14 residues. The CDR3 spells CASRNTPTNEKLFF. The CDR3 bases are TGTGCCAGCAGAAACACCCCAACTAATGAAAAACTGTTTTTT. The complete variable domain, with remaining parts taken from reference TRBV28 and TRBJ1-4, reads DVKVTQSSRYLVKRTGEKVFLECVQDMDHENMFWYRQDPGLGLRLIYFSYDVKMKEKGDIPEGYSVSREKKERFSLILESASTNQTSMYLCASRNTPTNEKLFFGSGTQLSVL.

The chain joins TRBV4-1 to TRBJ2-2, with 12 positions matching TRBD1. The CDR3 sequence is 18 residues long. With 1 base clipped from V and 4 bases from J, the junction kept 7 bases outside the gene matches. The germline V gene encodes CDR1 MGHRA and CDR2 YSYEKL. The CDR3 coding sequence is TGCGCCAGCAGCCAAGTCGGGACAGGGGGCGCGGGCACCGGGGAGCTGTTTTTT. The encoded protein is CASSQVGTGGAGTGELFF.

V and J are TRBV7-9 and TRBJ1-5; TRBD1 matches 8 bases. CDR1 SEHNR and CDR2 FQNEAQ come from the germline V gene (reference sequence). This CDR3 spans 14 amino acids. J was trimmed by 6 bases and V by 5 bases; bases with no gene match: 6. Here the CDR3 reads CASSQDRVVQPQHF. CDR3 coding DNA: TGTGCCAGCAGCCAGGACAGGGTTGTTCAGCCCCAGCATTTT.

The CDR3 DNA is TGTGCCAGCAGTGAAGGGCCAGGCAATCAGCCCCAGCATTTT. Its translation: CASSEGPGNQPQHF. The gene calls are TRBV6-1 and TRBJ1-5; D unresolved. The CDR3 covers 14 residues. V was pared by 1 base and J by 2 bases, with 6 bases between. Per germline, CDR1 MNHNS and CDR2 SASEGT.

The CDR3, as DNA: TGTGCCAGTAGTATTCCAGGCTATGGCTACACCTTC. This encodes CASSIPGYGYTF. This sequence joins TRBV19 and TRBJ1-2; no clear D gene. The CDR3 loop spans 12 amino acids. Germline CDR1 is LNHDA and CDR2 is SQIVND (reference sequence). Trimming took off 3 bases at V and 4 bases at J, with 6 bases between the two ends.

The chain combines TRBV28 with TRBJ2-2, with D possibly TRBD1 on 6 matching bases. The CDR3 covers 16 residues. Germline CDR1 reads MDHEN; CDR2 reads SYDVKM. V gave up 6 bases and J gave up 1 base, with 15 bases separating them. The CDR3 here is CASSSYRDKNTGELFF. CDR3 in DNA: TGTGCCAGCAGCTCCTACCGGGACAAGAACACCGGGGAGCTGTTTTTT.

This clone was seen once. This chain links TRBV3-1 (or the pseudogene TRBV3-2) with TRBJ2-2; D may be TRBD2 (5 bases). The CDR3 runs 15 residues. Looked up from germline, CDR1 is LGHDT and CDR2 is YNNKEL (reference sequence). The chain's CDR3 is CASRRLVGGTGELFF. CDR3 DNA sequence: TGTGCTTCCCGGAGGCTAGTGGGCGGCACCGGGGAGCTGTTTTTT.

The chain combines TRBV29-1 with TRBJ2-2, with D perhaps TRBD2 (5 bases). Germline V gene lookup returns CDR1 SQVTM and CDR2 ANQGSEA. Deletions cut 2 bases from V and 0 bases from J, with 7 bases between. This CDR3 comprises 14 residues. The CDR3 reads CSVESGSNTGELFF. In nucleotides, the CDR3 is TGCAGCGTTGAAAGCGGTTCGAACACCGGGGAGCTGTTTTTT.

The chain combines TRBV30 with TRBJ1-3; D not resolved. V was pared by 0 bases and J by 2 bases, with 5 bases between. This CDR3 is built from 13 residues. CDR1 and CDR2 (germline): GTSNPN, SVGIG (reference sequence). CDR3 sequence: CAWSVITGNTIYF. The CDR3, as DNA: TGTGCCTGGAGTGTAATTACTGGAAACACCATATATTTT.

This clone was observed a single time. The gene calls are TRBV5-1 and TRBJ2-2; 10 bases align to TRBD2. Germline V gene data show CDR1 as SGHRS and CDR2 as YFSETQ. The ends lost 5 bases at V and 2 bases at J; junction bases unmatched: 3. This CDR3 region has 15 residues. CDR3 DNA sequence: TGCGCCAGCAGATTAGCGGGAGGAAACACCGGGGAGCTGTTTTTT. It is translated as CASRLAGGNTGELFF. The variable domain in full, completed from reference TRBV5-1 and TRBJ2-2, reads KAGVTQTPRYLIKTRGQQVTLSCSPISGHRSVSWYQQTPGQGLQFLFEYFSETQRNKGNFPGRFSGRQFSNSRSEMNVSTLELGDSALYLCASRLAGGNTGELFFGEGSRLTVL.

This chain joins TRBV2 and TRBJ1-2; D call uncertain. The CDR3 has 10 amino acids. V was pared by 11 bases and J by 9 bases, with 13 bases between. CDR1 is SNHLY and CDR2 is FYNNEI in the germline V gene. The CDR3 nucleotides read TGTGCCTCCTCCCGTCCTAGCTACACCTTC. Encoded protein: CASSRPSYTF. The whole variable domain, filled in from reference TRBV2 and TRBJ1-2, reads EPEVTQTPSHQVTQMGQEVILRCVPISNHLYFYWYRQILGQKVEFLVSFYNNEISEKSEIFDDQFSVERPDGSNFTLKIRSTKLEDSAMYFCASSRPSYTFGSGTRLTVV.

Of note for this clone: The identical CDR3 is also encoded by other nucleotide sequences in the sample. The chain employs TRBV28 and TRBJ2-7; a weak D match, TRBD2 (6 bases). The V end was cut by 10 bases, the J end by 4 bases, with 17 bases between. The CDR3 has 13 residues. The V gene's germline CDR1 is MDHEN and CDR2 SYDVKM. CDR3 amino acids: CATLGGATYEQYF. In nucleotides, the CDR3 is TGTGCCACCCTGGGGGGAGCTACGTACGAGCAGTACTTC.

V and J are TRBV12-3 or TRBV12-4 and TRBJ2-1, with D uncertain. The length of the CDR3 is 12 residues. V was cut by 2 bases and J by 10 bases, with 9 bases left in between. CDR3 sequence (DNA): TGTGCCAGCAGTTTATACGAAACCGAGCAGTTCTTC. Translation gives CASSLYETEQFF.

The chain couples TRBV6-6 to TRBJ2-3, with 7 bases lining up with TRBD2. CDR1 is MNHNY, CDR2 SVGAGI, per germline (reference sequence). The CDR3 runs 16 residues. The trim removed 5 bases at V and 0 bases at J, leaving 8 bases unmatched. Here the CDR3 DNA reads TGTGCCAGCAGTCGAATAGCAGCGGGGAGCACAGATACGCAGTATTTT. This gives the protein CASSRIAAGSTDTQYF.

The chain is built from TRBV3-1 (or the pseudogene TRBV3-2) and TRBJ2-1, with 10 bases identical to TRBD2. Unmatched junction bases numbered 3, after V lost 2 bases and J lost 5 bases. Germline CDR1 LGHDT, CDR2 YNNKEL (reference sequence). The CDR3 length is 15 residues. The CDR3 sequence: CASSQKAGGHNEQFF. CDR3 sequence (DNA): TGTGCCAGCAGCCAAAAAGCGGGGGGGCACAATGAGCAGTTCTTC.

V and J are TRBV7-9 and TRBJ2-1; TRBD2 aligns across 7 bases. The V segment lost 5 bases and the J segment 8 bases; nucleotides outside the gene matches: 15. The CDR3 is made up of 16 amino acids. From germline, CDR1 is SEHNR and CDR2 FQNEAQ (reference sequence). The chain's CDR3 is CASSTPTGGRIDEQFF. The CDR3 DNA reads TGTGCCAGCAGCACACCGACGGGAGGCAGAATCGATGAGCAGTTCTTC.

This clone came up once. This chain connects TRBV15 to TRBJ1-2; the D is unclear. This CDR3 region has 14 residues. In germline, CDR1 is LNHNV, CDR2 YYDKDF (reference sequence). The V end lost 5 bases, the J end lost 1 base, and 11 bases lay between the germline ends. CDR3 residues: CATSSIGNNYGYTF. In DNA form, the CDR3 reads TGTGCCACCAGCTCCATAGGGAATAACTATGGCTACACCTTC.